This T cell receptor (beta chain) is drawn from a study of blood T cell repertoires in COVID-19. Study information: Samples of COVID-19 (acute and convalescent) were obtained from the United States, Italy and Spain. T cells, B-cell-depleted T cells, or PBMCs supplied cDNA or gDNA.

This CDR3 spans 13 amino acids. The V gene end was trimmed by 7 bases and the J gene end by 3 bases; junction bases not matched to a gene: 6. Germline V gene lookup returns CDR1 GTSNPN and CDR2 SVGIG (reference sequence). As handled by the study authors: Estimation of nucleated cell counts was performed using reference gene primer amplification. Sequencing was performed with immunoSEQ multiplex PCR; in TCRdb, only in-frame clones are kept and a portion is missing. V and J calls and clone size are those listed in that table; D and trimming were worked out from the DNA. The sample lists around 150,000 clones, around four fifths occurring once.

This clonotype originated in a man in his 70s with acute or convalescent COVID-19. Sequencing was done on a sample of peripheral blood. The rearrangement links TRBV30 to TRBJ1-2, with 9 bases that match TRBD1. As DNA, the CDR3 is TGTGCCTCCTACAGGGGGCTCGACTATGGCTACACCTTC. It codes for CASYRGLDYGYTF.